One and the same sample provided the 30 T cell receptor beta chains below, sequenced in a study of cytomegalovirus exposure and HLA in healthy donors. With 60 Vbeta and 13 Jbeta primers, the PCR was carried out. Method: immunoSEQ multiplex PCR; TCRdb's copy keeps in-frame clones and lacks some. The sample includes under 300,000 clones, 84% seen only once; the top ten take 2% to 2.5%. Sequencing used PBMCs. These receptors all stem from a woman aged 40-49 years in good health and CMV-seropositive.

The chain recombines TRBV30 with TRBJ1-3; no clear D. V lost 5 bases and J lost 0, with 14 bases in between. Germline V lookup: CDR1 GTSNPN, CDR2 SVGIG (reference sequence). CDR3 size: 15 residues. In nucleotides, the CDR3 is TGTGCCTGGGGTCCGGACGGGAGCTCTGGAAACACCATATATTTT. Translated, it gives CAWGPDGSSGNTIYF.

The CDR3 nucleotides read TGTGCCAGCTCACCAACAGGGGGTACTGAAAAACTGTTTTTT. Amino acid sequence: CASSPTGGTEKLFF. The chain couples TRBV18 to TRBJ1-4, with 8 bases fitting TRBD1. Trimming removed 2 bases from V and 7 bases from J; junction bases left unmatched: 3. This CDR3 spans 14 amino acids. Per germline, CDR1 KGHSH and CDR2 LQKENI.

The chain has TRBV30 and TRBJ1-1; 7 bases are shared with TRBD1. The V gene's germline CDR1 is GTSNPN and CDR2 SVGIG (reference sequence). Unmatched junction bases numbered 12, after V lost 2 bases and J lost 0 bases. The CDR3 covers 17 residues. The CDR3 DNA reads as TGTGCCTGGAGTAACCCAACCGGGACAGATATGAACACTGAAGCTTTCTTT. Translating gives CAWSNPTGTDMNTEAFF.

The chain links TRBV2 to TRBJ2-1; 12 bases line up with TRBD2. Germline trimming cut 8 bases from V and 4 bases from J; bases unmatched to any gene: 3. The CDR3 contains 14 residues. The germline V gene has CDR1 SNHLY and CDR2 FYNNEI. The CDR3 loop reads CASRGLAGYNEQFF. DNA for the CDR3: TGTGCCAGCCGAGGACTAGCGGGGTACAATGAGCAGTTCTTC. Complete variable domain (other parts from reference TRBV2 and TRBJ2-1): EPEVTQTPSHQVTQMGQEVILRCVPISNHLYFYWYRQILGQKVEFLVSFYNNEISEKSEIFDDQFSVERPDGSNFTLKIRSTKLEDSAMYFCASRGLAGYNEQFFGPGTRLTVL.

The genes are TRBV11-2 and TRBJ2-7; a weak D match, TRBD1 (8 bases). V lost 4 bases and J lost 2, with 15 bases in between. The germline gives CDR1 SGHAT, CDR2 FQNNGV. This CDR3 is built from 15 residues. The CDR3 spells CASSSVQGGPYEQYF. The CDR3 DNA sequence: TGTGCCAGCAGCTCCGTACAGGGGGGGCCCTACGAGCAGTACTTC.

The chain uses TRBV18 and TRBJ2-3; D perhaps matches TRBD1 (5 bases). Germline V lookup: CDR1 KGHSH, CDR2 LQKENI. The CDR3 loop spans 15 amino acids. Deletions cut 4 bases from V and 4 bases from J, with 15 bases between. The CDR3 DNA reads TGTGCCAGCTCACTTCCGCAGGGTGGAGCAGATACGCAGTATTTT. Translated, it gives CASSLPQGGADTQYF.

The chain has TRBV29-1 and TRBJ2-3, with D tentatively TRBD1 (6 bases). The CDR3 is 12 residues long. Germline V gene data show CDR1 as SQVTM and CDR2 as ANQGSEA. The ends were cut back, 8 bases at V and 4 bases at J, with 13 bases in the middle. Here the CDR3 reads CSLTGTPDTQYF. CDR3 sequence (DNA): TGCAGCCTTACGGGGACACCAGATACGCAGTATTTT.

V usage is TRBV18 and J usage is TRBJ1-1, with 10 bases identical to TRBD1. Losses at the gene ends were 4 bases for V and 0 bases for J; bases not matched to a gene: 2. Germline lookup yields CDR1 KGHSH and CDR2 LQKENI. The CDR3 loop spans 15 amino acids. CDR3 DNA sequence: TGTGCCAGCTCACGACAGGGGGCGGTGAACACTGAAGCTTTCTTT. Its translation: CASSRQGAVNTEAFF. Based on the CDR3 plus reference TRBV18 and TRBJ1-1, the full variable domain is NAGVMQNPRHLVRRRGQEARLRCSPMKGHSHVYWYRQLPEEGLKFMVYLQKENIIDESGMPKERFSAEFPKEGPSILRIQQVVRGDSAAYFCASSRQGAVNTEAFFGQGTRLTVV.

This rearrangement joins TRBV7-2 to TRBJ2-7; D is unresolved. The V gene lost 6 bases and the J gene lost 2 bases, with 11 bases spanning the gap. The CDR3 runs 13 residues. Per the germline V gene, CDR1 is SGHTA and CDR2 is FQGNSA. CDR3 residues: CASSPDSTYEQYF. For the CDR3, the DNA is TGTGCCAGCAGTCCCGACTCGACCTACGAGCAGTACTTC.

There are a few counts of this clone. The genes are TRBV25-1 and TRBJ2-3; 7 bases map to TRBD2. Germline values: CDR1 MGHDK, CDR2 SYGVNS. Trimming took 9 bases from V and 4 from J; bases not matched to a gene: 13. The CDR3 consists of 15 residues. CDR3 nucleotides: TGTGCCAGTGTTGGAAGGGCGGGGGTAGCAGATACGCAGTATTTT. This gives the protein CASVGRAGVADTQYF.

The chain joins TRBV9 to TRBJ2-5; D ambiguous. The length of the CDR3 is 13 residues. Germline loops: CDR1 SGDLS, CDR2 YYNGEE. The germline V and J ends were trimmed by 5 bases and 3 bases, with 11 bases remaining between them. As DNA, the CDR3 is TGTGCCAGCAGTCTAAGTCGGGAAGAGACCCAGTACTTC. Protein: CASSLSREETQYF.

This chain connects TRBV7-3 to TRBJ2-1; 7 bases align to TRBD1. The germline CDR1 and CDR2 sequences are SGHTA and FQGTGA. V shed 5 bases and J 5 bases; nucleotides not matched to a gene: 9. The CDR3 runs to 15 residues. The CDR3 is CASSPTGSSNNEQFF. As DNA, the CDR3 is TGTGCCAGCAGCCCGACAGGGTCTTCAAACAATGAGCAGTTCTTC.

This clone was counted between two and nine times. V and J are TRBV27 and TRBJ1-5; 8 bases fit TRBD1. Germline values: CDR1 MNHEY, CDR2 SMNVEV (reference sequence). V shed 5 bases and J 8 bases; nucleotides not matched to a gene: 11. CDR3 size: 15 residues. The CDR3 loop reads CASSDRGPGVKPQHF. Written as DNA, the CDR3 is TGTGCCAGCAGTGACAGGGGCCCGGGGGTCAAGCCCCAGCATTTT.

The chain links TRBV18 to TRBJ1-1; D is undetermined. The CDR3 covers 15 residues. Trimming left V 3 bases short and J 6 bases short, with 17 bases between. The germline CDR1 and CDR2 sequences are KGHSH and LQKENI. The chain's CDR3 is CASSPSGGRFPEAFF. CDR3 DNA sequence: TGTGCCAGCTCACCGTCTGGTGGTCGGTTCCCTGAAGCTTTCTTT.

This chain links TRBV2 with TRBJ2-3; weak D call: TRBD2 (6 bases). Trimming shortened V by 5 bases and J by 3 bases, and 12 bases separated the two germline ends. The CDR3 sequence is 14 residues long. Germline loops: CDR1 SNHLY, CDR2 FYNNEI. The CDR3 loop is CASSWDWNTDTQYF. DNA of the CDR3: TGTGCCAGCAGTTGGGACTGGAATACAGATACGCAGTATTTT. The full variable domain, rest sourced from reference TRBV2 and TRBJ2-3, is EPEVTQTPSHQVTQMGQEVILRCVPISNHLYFYWYRQILGQKVEFLVSFYNNEISEKSEIFDDQFSVERPDGSNFTLKIRSTKLEDSAMYFCASSWDWNTDTQYFGPGTRLTVL.

As DNA, the CDR3 is TGTGCCAGCAACCCTAGCGGGGATACGCAGTATTTT. It codes for CASNPSGDTQYF. The rearrangement joins TRBV28 to TRBJ2-3; 8 bases map to TRBD2. The ends lost 7 bases at V and 6 bases at J; junction bases unmatched: 3. Germline values: CDR1 MDHEN, CDR2 SYDVKM. This CDR3 has 12 residues.

The J gene is TRBJ1-1, the V gene TRBV10-3; D gene uncertain. Germline V lookup: CDR1 ENHRY, CDR2 SYGVKD. The CDR3 runs 15 residues. Trimming shortened V by 3 bases and J by 2 bases, and 13 bases separated the two germline ends. CDR3 residues: CAISDQRNPNTEAFF. As DNA, the CDR3 is TGTGCCATCAGTGATCAGCGCAACCCCAACACTGAAGCTTTCTTT.

This chain links TRBV5-4 with TRBJ2-5; D remains ambiguous. Germline V gene data show CDR1 as SGHNT and CDR2 as YYREEE (reference sequence). CDR3 length: 13 amino acids. The V gene lost 0 bases and the J gene lost 5 bases, with 8 bases spanning the gap. CDR3 nucleotide sequence: TGTGCCAGCAGCTTGGCCAGCGTGGAGACCCAGTACTTC. This codes for CASSLASVETQYF.

V is TRBV18 and J is TRBJ1-1; possibly TRBD1 for D (6 bases). From germline, CDR1 is KGHSH and CDR2 LQKENI. The CDR3 is 16 residues long. V was clipped by 1 base and J by 6 bases, with 18 bases between them. Here the CDR3 DNA reads TGTGCCAGCTCACCACGAGTCCCCGACAGGTCCGCTGAAGCTTTCTTT. It encodes CASSPRVPDRSAEAFF.

This clone has a handful of counts. CDR3 sequence: CAWSTGSDQPQHF. CDR3 coding DNA: TGTGCCTGGAGTACAGGGTCGGATCAGCCCCAGCATTTT. The gene calls are TRBV30 and TRBJ1-5, with TRBD1 as a possible D gene (6 bases). CDR3 size: 13 residues. Trimming shortened V by 2 bases and J by 5 bases, and 10 bases separated the two germline ends. Germline V gives CDR1 GTSNPN, CDR2 SVGIG (reference sequence).

The V gene is TRBV11-2, the J gene TRBJ2-1, with D possibly TRBD2 on 6 matching bases. This CDR3 contains 13 residues. V dropped 4 bases and J dropped 10 bases, with 14 bases sitting between them. In germline, CDR1 is SGHAT, CDR2 FQNNGV. DNA for the CDR3: TGTGCCAGCAGCTGGGACTGGGGCGGGGAGCAGTTCTTC. It specifies CASSWDWGGEQFF.

The J gene is TRBJ2-7, the V gene TRBV13; the match to TRBD2 covers 14 bases. From germline, CDR1 is PRHDT and CDR2 FYEKMQ (reference sequence). This CDR3 is built from 16 residues. V dropped 5 bases and J dropped 3; count of bases not matched to a gene: 6. In DNA, the CDR3 is TGTGCCAGCAGCCTCGGGACTAGCGGGAGCGTCTACGAGCAGTACTTC. Amino acid sequence: CASSLGTSGSVYEQYF.

This clone was counted only a few times. The V call is TRBV7-8, the J call TRBJ1-2, with 9 positions matching TRBD1. Looked up from germline, CDR1 is SGHVS and CDR2 is FQNEAQ. Unmatched junction bases numbered 9, after V lost 1 base and J lost 6 bases. CDR3 length: 16 residues. CDR3 region: CASSLVGYTGGDGYTF. The CDR3 DNA sequence: TGTGCCAGCAGCTTAGTCGGCTACACAGGGGGCGATGGCTACACCTTC.

V and J are TRBV30 and TRBJ1-2, with TRBD1 matching over 7 bases. CDR1 and CDR2 (germline): GTSNPN, SVGIG (reference sequence). This CDR3 region has 11 residues. J was trimmed by 3 bases and V by 8 bases; bases with no gene match: 3. This chain's CDR3 is CARDRDYGYTF. CDR3 DNA: TGTGCCCGAGACAGGGACTATGGCTACACCTTC.

V usage is TRBV29-1 and J usage is TRBJ1-4, with 8 bases matching TRBD1. CDR1 is SQVTM and CDR2 is ANQGSEA in the germline V gene. The trim removed 6 bases at V and 3 bases at J, leaving 12 bases unmatched. CDR3 length: 16 amino acids. CDR3 sequence (DNA): TGCAGCGTCCTCGGGACTGGACAGGGTGCTAATGAAAAACTGTTTTTT. Its translation is CSVLGTGQGANEKLFF.

The chain joins TRBV5-1 to TRBJ2-5; D remains ambiguous. With the DNA end fitting TRBJ2-7 better, the J assignment may be wrong. Germline values: CDR1 SGHRS, CDR2 YFSETQ. This CDR3 has 11 amino acids. The CDR3: CASSLFNEQYF. DNA of the CDR3: TGCGCCAGCAGCTTGTTCAACGAGCAGTACTTC.

J is TRBJ1-2 and V is TRBV4-1, with D tentatively TRBD1 (6 bases). V dropped 0 bases and J dropped 6 bases, with 11 bases sitting between them. The CDR3 totals 14 residues. CDR1 and CDR2 (germline): MGHRA, YSYEKL. CDR3 protein: CASSQERGGDGYTF. The CDR3 region has the DNA TGCGCCAGCAGCCAAGAACGGGGGGGCGATGGCTACACCTTC.

The chain employs TRBV19 and TRBJ2-3; 8 nucleotides agree with TRBD2. The V and J ends lost 9 bases and 6 bases, in that order; junction bases with no gene match: 14. Germline V gene sequence: CDR1 LNHDA, CDR2 SQIVND (reference sequence). This CDR3 has 15 amino acids. DNA of the CDR3: TGTGCCAGCGCCAGTACGGCGGGAGGAGGGGATACGCAGTATTTT. Amino acids: CASASTAGGGDTQYF.

The J gene is TRBJ2-2, the V gene TRBV28; weak D call: TRBD2 (5 bases). The CDR3 runs 12 residues. From germline, CDR1 is MDHEN and CDR2 SYDVKM. V gave up 8 bases and J gave up 5 bases, with 9 bases separating them. This CDR3 is CASGPGTGELFF. Here the CDR3 DNA reads TGTGCCAGCGGTCCGGGGACCGGGGAGCTGTTTTTT.

V and J are TRBV11-3 and TRBJ2-1; D uncertain. Germline V gene sequence: CDR1 SGHNT, CDR2 YENEEA. V was cut by 5 bases and J by 5 bases, with 13 bases left in between. CDR3 length: 14 residues. CDR3 sequence reads: CASSQTYTNNEQFF. CDR3 coding DNA: TGTGCCAGCAGCCAAACGTACACCAACAATGAGCAGTTCTTC.